This entry lists 24 T cell receptor beta chains sequenced from one sample in a study of cytomegalovirus exposure and HLA in healthy donors. PCR primers comprised 60 Vbeta and 13 Jbeta primers. Some clones are missing from TCRdb's copy, which holds only in-frame ones; the method was immunoSEQ multiplex PCR. Of over 150,000 clones listed, 87% are singletons. Sequencing input: PBMCs. The origin of the receptors is a woman in her 30s in good health and CMV-seronegative.

This clone was found once. The chain links TRBV19 to TRBJ1-5; the D gene is possibly TRBD1 (6 bases). The CDR3 length is 19 residues. From germline, CDR1 is LNHDA and CDR2 SQIVND (reference sequence). V lost 3 bases to trimming and J lost 7 bases, with 28 bases between them. The CDR3 spells CASSIPPLLRHRVGQPQHF. DNA of the CDR3: TGTGCCAGTAGTATCCCGCCGCTCCTGAGACACAGGGTAGGACAGCCCCAGCATTTT.

The chain has TRBV15 and TRBJ2-7; 10 positions agree with TRBD1. The CDR3 is 16 amino acids. Germline V gives CDR1 LNHNV, CDR2 YYDKDF (reference sequence). After removal of 1 base from V and 6 bases from J, the junction contained 9 bases not matched to a gene. The CDR3 spells CATSRAGTGVKGEQYF. CDR3 sequence (DNA): TGTGCCACCAGCAGAGCGGGGACAGGGGTGAAGGGCGAGCAGTACTTC.

V usage is TRBV2 and J usage is TRBJ1-5; D is perhaps TRBD1 (5 bases). The V gene's germline CDR1 is SNHLY and CDR2 FYNNEI. The CDR3 is 13 amino acids. The chain's CDR3 is CATGGWNNQPQHF. The CDR3 bases are TGTGCGACGGGGGGTTGGAACAATCAGCCCCAGCATTTT. The whole variable domain, filled in from reference TRBV2 and TRBJ1-5, reads EPEVTQTPSHQVTQMGQEVILRCVPISNHLYFYWYRQILGQKVEFLVSFYNNEISEKSEIFDDQFSVERPDGSNFTLKIRSTKLEDSAMYFCATGGWNNQPQHFGDGTRLSIL.

The V gene is TRBV28, the J gene TRBJ1-2; D is uncertain. Trimming took 7 bases from V and 7 from J, leaving 10 bases between them. This CDR3 contains 11 residues. Germline-derived CDR1 and CDR2 are MDHEN and SYDVKM. The CDR3 DNA is TGTGCCAGCAACCTGGGCCCTGGCTACACCTTC. Translation gives CASNLGPGYTF.

The rearrangement links TRBV5-1 to TRBJ2-3, with 9 bases fitting TRBD2. CDR3 length equals 17 residues. Per germline, CDR1 SGHRS and CDR2 YFSETQ. With V trimmed by 7 bases and J by 0 bases, 12 bases remained unmatched. The CDR3 region has the DNA TGCGCCAGCTCTCACTCCGGGCTAGCGGGGAGCACAGATACGCAGTATTTT. Translated: CASSHSGLAGSTDTQYF.

The chain carries TRBV5-6 and TRBJ2-5; D remains ambiguous. Near its end, the DNA agrees better with TRBJ2-7, so the J call may be wrong. This CDR3 is 12 amino acids long. The germline V gene encodes CDR1 SGHDT and CDR2 YYEEEE. CDR3 DNA: TGTGCCAGCAGCCAGGAACCCTACGAGCAGTACTTC. Protein sequence: CASSQEPYEQYF.

The chain links TRBV27 to TRBJ2-7; D gene uncertain. V was cut by 8 bases and J by 4 bases, with 15 bases left in between. This CDR3 comprises 13 residues. Germline V lookup: CDR1 MNHEY, CDR2 SMNVEV (reference sequence). This chain's CDR3 is CASASLLRYEQYF. The CDR3 DNA follows: TGTGCCAGCGCTTCACTCCTTCGGTACGAGCAGTACTTC.

This chain connects TRBV28 to TRBJ2-7, with D perhaps TRBD2 (6 bases). V lost 3 bases, J lost 6 bases, and 12 bases lay in between. CDR1 is MDHEN, CDR2 SYDVKM, per germline. The CDR3 contains 13 residues. This chain's CDR3 is CASSFGGRSEQYF. Here the CDR3 DNA reads TGTGCCAGCAGTTTCGGAGGGCGTTCCGAGCAGTACTTC.

The chain carries TRBV6-5 and TRBJ1-5; a weak D match, TRBD1 (5 bases). Trimming pared 0 bases from V and 5 bases from J, leaving 11 bases between. CDR1 is MNHEY, CDR2 SVGAGI, per germline. The CDR3 contains 15 residues. The CDR3 region is CASSYSGEPYQPQHF. Written as DNA, the CDR3 is TGTGCCAGCAGTTACTCAGGGGAACCCTATCAGCCCCAGCATTTT.

CDR3 in DNA: TGTGCCAGCAGCCCGCCGGACAGGGGTACTGGGGCCAACGTCCTGACTTTC. Amino acid sequence: CASSPPDRGTGANVLTF. The chain joins TRBV9 to TRBJ2-6; TRBD1 aligns across 9 bases. V trimming: 4 bases; J trimming: 2 bases; junction bases outside the gene matches: 7. Germline CDR1 SGDLS, CDR2 YYNGEE. This CDR3 has 17 amino acids. Full variable domain (missing parts from reference TRBV9 and TRBJ2-6): DSGVTQTPKHLITATGQRVTLRCSPRSGDLSVYWYQQSLDQGLQFLIQYYNGEERAKGNILERFSAQQFPDLHSELNLSSLELGDSALYFCASSPPDRGTGANVLTFGAGSRLTVL.

This clone was seen just once. The chain carries TRBV29-1 and TRBJ2-5, with D maybe TRBD1 (6 bases). Germline V gene lookup returns CDR1 SQVTM and CDR2 ANQGSEA. The CDR3 has 12 residues. The germline V and J ends were trimmed by 7 bases and 2 bases, with 11 bases remaining between them. Written as DNA, the CDR3 is TGCAGCGCCCAGGGGAGACAAGAGACCCAGTACTTC. Protein product: CSAQGRQETQYF.

The chain carries TRBV13 and TRBJ1-2, with D possibly being TRBD1 (5 bases). V shed 5 bases and J shed 4 bases, with 11 bases lying between them. This CDR3 is 13 amino acids long. Germline V gene lookup returns CDR1 PRHDT and CDR2 FYEKMQ (reference sequence). CDR3 loop: CASSPLTGYGYTF. In DNA form, the CDR3 reads TGTGCCAGCAGCCCCCTCACAGGCTATGGCTACACCTTC.

The chain employs TRBV7-2 and TRBJ1-1, with unresolved D. The CDR3 consists of 14 residues. The V end was cut by 1 base, the J end by 5 bases, with 11 bases between. CDR1 and CDR2 (germline): SGHTA, FQGNSA. CDR3 protein: CASSLGEGWTEAFF. As DNA, the CDR3 is TGTGCCAGCAGCTTAGGGGAGGGATGGACTGAAGCTTTCTTT.

This clone was picked up one time. The gene calls are TRBV19 and TRBJ2-3; 9 positions agree with TRBD1. Germline CDR1 and CDR2: LNHDA and SQIVND (reference sequence). The CDR3 sequence is 15 residues long. After removal of 6 bases from V and 2 bases from J, the junction contained 6 bases not matched to a gene. This CDR3 reads CASRNRGPSTDTQYF. Here the CDR3 DNA reads TGTGCCAGTAGGAACAGGGGGCCCTCCACAGATACGCAGTATTTT.

This clone has more than one count but fewer than ten. This rearrangement joins TRBV10-2 to TRBJ2-7; a possible D gene is TRBD2 (5 bases). The germline gives CDR1 WSHSY, CDR2 SAAADI. The CDR3 has 14 residues. V lost 2 bases and J 3 bases, leaving 11 bases between the germline ends. CDR3 DNA: TGCGCCAGCAGTGAGGAACTAGTTATCTACGAGCAGTACTTC. This gives the protein CASSEELVIYEQYF.

The gene calls are TRBV7-8 and TRBJ2-1; 8 bases line up with TRBD1. Per germline, CDR1 SGHVS and CDR2 FQNEAQ. V dropped 5 bases and J dropped 6; count of bases not matched to a gene: 9. The length of the CDR3 is 15 residues. CDR3 bases: TGTGCCAGCAGCACGGGGACAGGCTATTCCAATGAGCAGTTCTTC. It encodes CASSTGTGYSNEQFF.

V is TRBV5-6 and J is TRBJ2-7; TRBD1 matches at 8 bases. The V gene end was trimmed by 0 bases and the J gene end by 2 bases; junction bases not matched to a gene: 4. The V gene's germline CDR1 is SGHDT and CDR2 YYEEEE. The CDR3 totals 15 residues. As DNA, the CDR3 is TGTGCCAGCAGCTTGGCGGGACAGGCTCCCTACGAGCAGTACTTC. Its protein is CASSLAGQAPYEQYF.

The CDR3 region is CATSREGTGGYEQYF. DNA of the CDR3: TGTGCCACCAGCAGAGAAGGGACAGGGGGCTACGAGCAGTACTTC. The rearrangement links TRBV15 to TRBJ2-7, with 11 bases aligning to TRBD1. This CDR3 region has 15 residues. The V and J ends lost 0 bases and 3 bases, in that order; junction bases with no gene match: 1. CDR1 is LNHNV and CDR2 is YYDKDF in the germline V gene (reference sequence).

The CDR3 region is CASSLMTANTGELFF. The CDR3 DNA sequence: TGTGCCAGCAGTTTAATGACAGCCAACACCGGGGAGCTGTTTTTT. This chain uses TRBV27 with TRBJ2-2; a possible D gene is TRBD1 (5 bases). The CDR3 contains 15 residues. The germline V gene has CDR1 MNHEY and CDR2 SMNVEV (reference sequence). Deletions cut 2 bases from V and 2 bases from J, with 9 bases between.

This sequence joins TRBV5-1 and TRBJ2-7; 9 positions match TRBD1. This CDR3 comprises 15 residues. Trimming cost V 4 bases and J 3 bases; bases outside gene matches: 8. Germline V CDR1 and CDR2: SGHRS, YFSETQ. The CDR3 DNA sequence: TGCGCCAGCAGCCTCTCCGGGACAGGGAGCTACGAGCAGTACTTC. Translating gives CASSLSGTGSYEQYF.

The chain links TRBV9 to TRBJ2-5; the match to TRBD2 covers 8 bases. The closer fit of TRBJ2-7 to the DNA end suggests the J call may be wrong. From germline, CDR1 is SGDLS and CDR2 YYNGEE. The CDR3 loop spans 14 amino acids. In nucleotides, the CDR3 is TGTGCCAGCAGCGCAGCGGGAGACACCTACGAGCAGTACTTC. Its translation: CASSAAGDTYEQYF.

The chain couples TRBV10-3 to TRBJ2-7, with 7 bases lining up with TRBD1. Germline loops: CDR1 ENHRY, CDR2 SYGVKD. Germline trimming cut 8 bases from V and 3 bases from J; bases unmatched to any gene: 7. The CDR3 covers 13 residues. The CDR3 coding sequence is TGTGCCATCGGAGACAGGGAACTCTACGAGCAGTACTTC. Encoded protein: CAIGDRELYEQYF.

The V call is TRBV14, the J call TRBJ2-7; D uncertain. Trimming took 4 bases from V and 9 from J, leaving 13 bases between them. Germline V gene data show CDR1 as SGHDN and CDR2 as FVKESK. The CDR3 runs to 12 residues. CDR3 coding DNA: TGTGCCAGCAGCCGGTCCAGAGGCCGGCAGTACTTC. It codes for CASSRSRGRQYF.

This clone was recorded once. The chain carries TRBV7-2 and TRBJ1-1, with D unresolved. With 2 bases removed from V and 0 bases from J, the gap between germline ends came to 7 bases. There are 14 residues in the CDR3. Germline CDR1 is SGHTA and CDR2 is FQGNSA. Here the CDR3 DNA reads TGTGCCAGCAGCTTACTAGCGCTGAACACTGAAGCTTTCTTT. Its protein is CASSLLALNTEAFF.